A single TCR beta chain is shown here with its context. Its target is not known. The data belong to a study of T cell responses to AZD1222 COVID-19 vaccine. About the study: Second-dose recipients at about 4 or about 12 weeks were treated as one pooled group.

In germline, CDR1 is SQVTM, CDR2 ANQGSEA. The ends were cut back, 6 bases at V and 5 bases at J, with 14 bases in the middle. CDR3 length: 12 amino acids. Study outcomes and limitations: Unmutated variant regions are reportedly the target of nearly half of TCRs that are spike-specific. Donors were mostly white British, more females; clonal diversity possibly underestimated. Repertoire sampling occurred only after the peak T cell response.

Libraries were prepared by immunoSEQ multiplex PCR; TCRdb keeps only in-frame clonotypes and omits some of them. The data hold approximately 160,000 clones, with approximately 90% observed a single time. This sample comprised peripheral blood, obtained on day 0 of AZD1222 vaccination. This TCR came from an adult in good health. V is TRBV29-1 and J is TRBJ2-7, with a possible D match to TRBD1 (6 bases). CDR3 residues: CSVGPTGHEQYF. CDR3 sequence (DNA): TGCAGCGTCGGGCCGACAGGTCACGAGCAGTACTTC.